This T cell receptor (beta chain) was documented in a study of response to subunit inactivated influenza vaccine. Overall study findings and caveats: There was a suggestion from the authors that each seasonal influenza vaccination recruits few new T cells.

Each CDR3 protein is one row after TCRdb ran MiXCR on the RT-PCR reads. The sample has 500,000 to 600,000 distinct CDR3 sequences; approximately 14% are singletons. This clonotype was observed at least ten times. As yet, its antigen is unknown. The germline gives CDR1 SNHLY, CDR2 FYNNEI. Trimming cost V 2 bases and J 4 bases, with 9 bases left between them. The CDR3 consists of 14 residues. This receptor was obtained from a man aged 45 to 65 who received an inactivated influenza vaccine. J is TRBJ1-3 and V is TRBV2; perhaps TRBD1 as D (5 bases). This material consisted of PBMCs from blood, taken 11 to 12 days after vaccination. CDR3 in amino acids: CASSESGSGNTIYF. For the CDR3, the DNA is TGTGCCAGCAGTGAATCAGGGTCAGGAAACACCATATATTTT.